The 22 T cell receptor beta chains below come from one sample, sequenced in a study of human T cells and chemical hapten exposure. Regarding time point: pre-sensitization, week 0. Treatment described: therapeutic diphenylcyclopropenone sensitization with weekly scalp DPC. TCRdb recomputed calls from the RACE reads with MiXCR, one row per CDR3 protein. This sample carries 300,000 to 400,000 distinct CDR3 sequences, 4% to 6% of them seen once, and the ten largest clones take 2.6%. The sequencing here drew on whole blood, taken in connection with sensitization to the hapten diphenylcyclopropenone (DPC). The receptors come from a woman between 50 and 59 years old with alopecia areata. Some clones in this sample may be carry-over from other donors' samples.

This clonotype was observed at least ten times. The chain couples TRBV20-1 to TRBJ1-6; possible D gene TRBD1, 5 bases. V lost 6 bases to trimming and J lost 1 base, with 16 bases between them. The CDR3 is made up of 16 amino acids. CDR1 and CDR2 (germline): DFQATT, SNEGSKA (reference sequence). The CDR3, as DNA: TGCAGTGCCCTCCACACGGGGCGGTCCTATAATTCACCCCTCCACTTT. Translating it yields CSALHTGRSYNSPLHF.

The V and J genes are TRBV20-1 and TRBJ2-1; no reliable D call. The CDR3 is 14 residues long. Germline CDR1 DFQATT, CDR2 SNEGSKA (reference sequence). This CDR3 is CSSALRQRINEQFF. In nucleotides, the CDR3 is TGCAGCAGTGCTCTTCGTCAACGGATTAATGAGCAGTTCTTC.

This clonotype was found many times. J is TRBJ2-3 and V is TRBV5-1, with 10 bases that match TRBD2. CDR1 is SGHRS, CDR2 YFSETQ, per germline. V lost 1 base to trimming and J lost 1 base; unmatched junction nucleotides: 6. This CDR3 spans 17 amino acids. In DNA, the CDR3 is TGCGCCAGCAGCTTGAATGGACTAGCGGACCGCACAGATACGCAGTATTTT. It codes for CASSLNGLADRTDTQYF. Supplemented by reference TRBV5-1 and TRBJ2-3, the full variable domain reads KAGVTQTPRYLIKTRGQQVTLSCSPISGHRSVSWYQQTPGQGLQFLFEYFSETQRNKGNFPGRFSGRQFSNSRSEMNVSTLELGDSALYLCASSLNGLADRTDTQYFGPGTRLTVL.

This clonotype showed up many times. The V and J genes are TRBV12-3 or TRBV12-4 and TRBJ2-6, with no clear D. There are 11 residues in the CDR3. V lost 7 bases and J 4 bases, leaving 2 bases between the germline ends. Here the CDR3 reads CASTGANVLTF. As DNA, the CDR3 is TGTGCCAGCACAGGGGCCAACGTCCTGACTTTC.

At least ten counts were recorded for this clonotype. The V and J genes are TRBV10-3 and TRBJ2-5; 7 positions match TRBD1. From germline, CDR1 is ENHRY and CDR2 SYGVKD. The trim removed 3 bases at V and 2 bases at J, leaving 3 bases unmatched. This CDR3 is 14 amino acids long. The CDR3 DNA reads TGTGCCATCAGTGACCTGGGACAGCAAGAGACCCAGTACTTC. Encoded protein: CAISDLGQQETQYF.

This sequence joins TRBV28 and TRBJ2-3, with D perhaps TRBD1 (5 bases). Germline CDR1 and CDR2: MDHEN and SYDVKM. Trimming removed 0 bases from V and 3 bases from J, with 13 bases in between. The CDR3 sequence is 16 residues long. This chain's CDR3 is CASSLWAGRRTDTQYF. CDR3 DNA: TGTGCCAGCAGTTTATGGGCAGGGCGTAGGACAGATACGCAGTATTTT.

Only a few counts were recorded for this clonotype. This rearrangement joins TRBV2 to TRBJ2-7, with TRBD1 matching 7 bases. This CDR3 has 14 residues. Looked up from germline, CDR1 is SNHLY and CDR2 is FYNNEI. The V segment lost 6 bases and the J segment 7 bases; nucleotides outside the gene matches: 12. CDR3 protein: CASSFRDSTGEQYF. DNA for the CDR3: TGTGCCAGCAGCTTCCGGGACAGTACGGGGGAGCAGTACTTC. Supplemented by reference TRBV2 and TRBJ2-7, the full variable domain reads EPEVTQTPSHQVTQMGQEVILRCVPISNHLYFYWYRQILGQKVEFLVSFYNNEISEKSEIFDDQFSVERPDGSNFTLKIRSTKLEDSAMYFCASSFRDSTGEQYFGPGTRLTVT.

This clonotype was detected ten times or more. This chain links TRBV4-1 with TRBJ1-5; D not resolved. Germline loops: CDR1 MGHRA, CDR2 YSYEKL. V gave up 1 base and J gave up 2 bases, with 6 bases separating them. The length of the CDR3 is 14 residues. This CDR3 is CASSQGSGNQPQHF. The DNA of the CDR3 is TGCGCCAGCAGCCAAGGATCGGGCAATCAGCCCCAGCATTTT.

This clonotype was found a few times. This sequence joins TRBV5-6 and TRBJ2-3, with D perhaps TRBD1 or TRBD2 (5 bases each). The CDR3 contains 14 residues. V shed 4 bases and J shed 5 bases, with 14 bases lying between them. In germline, CDR1 is SGHDT, CDR2 YYEEEE. The chain's CDR3 is CASSELQEVDTQYF. The CDR3 DNA follows: TGTGCCAGCAGCGAATTACAGGAGGTAGATACGCAGTATTTT.

This clonotype was counted only a few times. The chain employs TRBV28 and TRBJ2-1; 9 bases are shared with TRBD2. The length of the CDR3 is 15 residues. V was pared by 5 bases and J by 5 bases, with 7 bases of the junction left unmatched. Germline CDR1 and CDR2: MDHEN and SYDVKM. Here the CDR3 reads CASSTSSGVNNEQFF. CDR3 DNA sequence: TGTGCCAGCAGTACCTCTAGCGGGGTTAACAATGAGCAGTTCTTC.

This clonotype was observed at least ten times. The chain is built from TRBV7-9 and TRBJ2-1; 10 positions match TRBD1. This CDR3 is 16 amino acids long. CDR1 is SEHNR, CDR2 FQNEAQ, per germline (reference sequence). V lost 5 bases to trimming and J lost 5 bases; unmatched junction nucleotides: 9. CDR3 DNA: TGTGCCAGCAGCCCCCCTTTGGGACAGGGGAACAATGAGCAGTTCTTC. As protein: CASSPPLGQGNNEQFF.

In this sample, this clonotype turned up many times. V usage is TRBV6-2 or TRBV6-3 and J usage is TRBJ1-1, with D uncertain. The germline V gene encodes CDR1 MNHEY and CDR2 SVGEGT. The V end was cut by 4 bases, the J end by 1 base, with 7 bases between. CDR3 length equals 13 residues. DNA for the CDR3: TGTGCCAGCAGTTGGTCAGGGAACACTGAAGCTTTCTTT. Translating it yields CASSWSGNTEAFF.

This chain links TRBV6-6 with TRBJ2-2; D remains unclear. Looked up from germline, CDR1 is MNHNY and CDR2 is SVGAGI (reference sequence). The CDR3 is made up of 13 amino acids. V lost 0 bases, J lost 8 bases, and 7 bases lay in between. The CDR3 is CASSYSSSGELFF. In nucleotides, the CDR3 is TGTGCCAGCAGTTACTCCTCTTCGGGGGAGCTGTTTTTT.

In its sample, this clonotype was seen a few times. V is TRBV2 and J is TRBJ2-1, with 11 bases that match TRBD1. V gave up 7 bases and J gave up 3 bases; unmatched junction bases: 11. Germline-derived CDR1 and CDR2 are SNHLY and FYNNEI. The CDR3 loop spans 17 amino acids. DNA of the CDR3: TGTGCCAGCATAACCCCCTCCGGGACAGGGGGCTACAATGAGCAGTTCTTC. Translation: CASITPSGTGGYNEQFF.

This clonotype was recorded many times. The genes are TRBV13 and TRBJ2-1; D call uncertain. CDR3 length: 12 amino acids. V dropped 2 bases and J dropped 7 bases, with 6 bases sitting between them. Per germline, CDR1 PRHDT and CDR2 FYEKMQ (reference sequence). The CDR3 DNA sequence: TGTGCCAGCAGCTTAAATCAAAATGAGCAGTTCTTC. Translated: CASSLNQNEQFF.

The chain combines TRBV6-2 or TRBV6-3 with TRBJ1-5; a possible D gene is TRBD1 (5 bases). V dropped 4 bases and J dropped 11 bases, with 9 bases sitting between them. CDR1 MNHEY and CDR2 SVGEGT come from the germline V gene. The length of the CDR3 is 11 residues. The CDR3 DNA reads as TGTGCCAGCAGTTGGGGGGGGGCCCAGCATTTT. As protein: CASSWGGAQHF.

CDR3 DNA: TGCGCCAGCAGCTTACGGGGATCAGTCACTGAAGCTTTCTTT. It is translated as CASSLRGSVTEAFF. The chain employs TRBV5-1 and TRBJ1-1; D uncertain. CDR1 is SGHRS, CDR2 YFSETQ, per germline. The CDR3 length is 14 residues. Trimming cost V 2 bases and J 4 bases, with 12 bases left between them.

This clonotype was counted a few times. The V and J genes are TRBV10-3 and TRBJ1-2; 8 bases match TRBD1. The CDR3 loop spans 14 amino acids. V lost 3 bases, J lost 7 bases, and 7 bases stayed unmatched. Germline assignment: CDR1 ENHRY and CDR2 SYGVKD. The CDR3 loop is CAISESQGASGYTF. Written as DNA, the CDR3 is TGTGCCATCAGTGAAAGCCAGGGGGCTAGTGGCTACACCTTC.

This rearrangement joins TRBV29-1 to TRBJ2-3, with D perhaps given as TRBD1 or TRBD2 (6 bases each). Germline loops: CDR1 SQVTM, CDR2 ANQGSEA. Trimming shortened V by 5 bases and J by 2 bases, and 17 bases separated the two germline ends. This CDR3 comprises 15 residues. CDR3 amino acids: CSVTLRGLYTDTQYF. CDR3 DNA: TGCAGCGTTACCCTCAGGGGACTCTACACAGATACGCAGTATTTT.

The chain has TRBV6-5 and TRBJ1-5; 8 positions match TRBD1. With V trimmed by 0 bases and J by 0 bases, 10 bases remained unmatched. From germline, CDR1 is MNHEY and CDR2 SVGAGI. This CDR3 is built from 19 residues. The CDR3 loop reads CASSYSDRATKHSNQPQHF. CDR3 in DNA: TGTGCCAGCAGTTACTCGGACAGGGCAACAAAACATAGCAATCAGCCCCAGCATTTT.

The chain uses TRBV7-2 and TRBJ1-1; no definite D call. V was cut by 5 bases and J by 8 bases, with 18 bases left in between. Germline V gene data show CDR1 as SGHTA and CDR2 as FQGNSA. This CDR3 has 14 amino acids. CDR3 loop: CASSIRVRPWEAFF. The CDR3 DNA follows: TGTGCCAGCAGCATCCGGGTCCGCCCCTGGGAAGCTTTCTTT.

The chain has TRBV12-3 or TRBV12-4 and TRBJ2-5; the D gene is possibly TRBD2 (5 bases). Trimming took 0 bases from V and 2 from J, leaving 13 bases between them. The CDR3 totals 16 residues. The CDR3 DNA sequence: TGTGCCAGCAGTTTAGCGCGCACTAGACTACAAGAGACCCAGTACTTC. Amino acid sequence: CASSLARTRLQETQYF.